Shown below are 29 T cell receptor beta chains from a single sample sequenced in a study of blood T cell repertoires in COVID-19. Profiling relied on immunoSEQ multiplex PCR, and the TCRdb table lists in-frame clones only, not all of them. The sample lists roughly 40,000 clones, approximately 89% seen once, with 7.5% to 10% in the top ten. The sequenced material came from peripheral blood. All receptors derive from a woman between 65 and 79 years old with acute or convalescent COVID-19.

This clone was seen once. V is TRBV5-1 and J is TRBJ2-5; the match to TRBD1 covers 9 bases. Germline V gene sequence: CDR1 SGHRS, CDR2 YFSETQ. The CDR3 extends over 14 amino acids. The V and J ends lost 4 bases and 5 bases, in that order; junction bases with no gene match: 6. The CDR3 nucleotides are TGCGCCAGCAGCGGGGGACAGGGATTGGAGACCCAGTACTTC. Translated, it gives CASSGGQGLETQYF.

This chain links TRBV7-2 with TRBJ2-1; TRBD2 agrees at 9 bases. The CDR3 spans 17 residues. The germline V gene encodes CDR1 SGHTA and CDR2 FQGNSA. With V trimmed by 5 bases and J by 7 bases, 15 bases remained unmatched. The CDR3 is CASSPTLAGYLLNEQFF. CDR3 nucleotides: TGTGCCAGCAGCCCGACACTAGCGGGCTACCTACTGAATGAGCAGTTCTTC. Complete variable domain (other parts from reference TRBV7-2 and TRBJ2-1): GAGVSQSPSNKVTEKGKDVELRCDPISGHTALYWYRQSLGQGLEFLIYFQGNSAPDKSGLPSDRFSAERTGGSVSTLTIQRTQQEDSAVYLCASSPTLAGYLLNEQFFGPGTRLTVL.

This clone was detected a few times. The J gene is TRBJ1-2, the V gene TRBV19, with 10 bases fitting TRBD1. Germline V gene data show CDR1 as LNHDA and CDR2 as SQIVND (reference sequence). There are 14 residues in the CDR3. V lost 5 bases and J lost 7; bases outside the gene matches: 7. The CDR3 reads CASSEDRGRLGYTF. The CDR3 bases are TGTGCCAGTAGTGAGGACAGGGGGAGGCTTGGCTACACCTTC. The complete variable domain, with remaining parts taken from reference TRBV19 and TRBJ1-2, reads DGGITQSPKYLFRKEGQNVTLSCEQNLNHDAMYWYRQDPGQGLRLIYYSQIVNDFQKGDIAEGYSVSREKKESFPLTVTSAQKNPTAFYLCASSEDRGRLGYTFGSGTRLTVV.

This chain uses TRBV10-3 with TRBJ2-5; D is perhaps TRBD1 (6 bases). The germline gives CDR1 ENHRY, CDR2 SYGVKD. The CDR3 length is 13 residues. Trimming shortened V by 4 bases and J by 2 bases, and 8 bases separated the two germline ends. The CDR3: CAISGGQQETQYF. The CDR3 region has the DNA TGTGCCATCAGTGGTGGACAGCAAGAGACCCAGTACTTC.

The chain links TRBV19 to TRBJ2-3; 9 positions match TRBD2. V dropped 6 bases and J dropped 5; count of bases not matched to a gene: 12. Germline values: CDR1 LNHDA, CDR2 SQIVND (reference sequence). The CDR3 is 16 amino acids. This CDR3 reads CASSRGTSPIQDTQYF. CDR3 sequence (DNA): TGTGCCAGTAGCCGAGGGACTAGCCCTATCCAAGATACGCAGTATTTT.

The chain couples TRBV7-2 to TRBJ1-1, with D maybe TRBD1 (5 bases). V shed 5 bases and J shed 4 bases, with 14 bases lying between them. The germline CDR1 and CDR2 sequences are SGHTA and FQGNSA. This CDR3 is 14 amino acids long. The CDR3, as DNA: TGTGCCAGCAGCCAAAGGACACCCGGCACTGAAGCTTTCTTT. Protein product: CASSQRTPGTEAFF.

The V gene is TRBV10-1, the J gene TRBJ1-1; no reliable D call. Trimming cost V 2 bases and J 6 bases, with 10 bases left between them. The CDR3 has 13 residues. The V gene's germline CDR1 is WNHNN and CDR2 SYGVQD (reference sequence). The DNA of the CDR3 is TGCGCCAGCAGTGAGGGGGAGGGCGCTGAAGCTTTCTTT. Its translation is CASSEGEGAEAFF.

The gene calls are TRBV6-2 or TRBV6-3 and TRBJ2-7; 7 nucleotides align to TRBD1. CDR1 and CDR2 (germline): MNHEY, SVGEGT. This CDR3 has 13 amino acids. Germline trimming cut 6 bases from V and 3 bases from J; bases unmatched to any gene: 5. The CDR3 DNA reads TGTGCCAGCAGCAGGGACAGTGTCTACGAGCAGTACGTC. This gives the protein CASSRDSVYEQYV.

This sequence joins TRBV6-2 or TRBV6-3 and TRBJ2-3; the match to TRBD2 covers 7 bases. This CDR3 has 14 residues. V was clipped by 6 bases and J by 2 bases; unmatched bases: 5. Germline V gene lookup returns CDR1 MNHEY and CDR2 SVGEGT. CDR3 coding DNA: TGTGCCAGCAGCTATAGCGGGTTCACAGATACGCAGTATTTT. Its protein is CASSYSGFTDTQYF.

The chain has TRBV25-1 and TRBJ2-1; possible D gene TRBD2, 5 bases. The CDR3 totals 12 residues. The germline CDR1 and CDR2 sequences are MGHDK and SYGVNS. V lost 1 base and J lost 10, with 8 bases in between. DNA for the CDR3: TGTGCCAGCAGTGAATTAGGCGGGGAGCAGTTCTTC. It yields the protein CASSELGGEQFF.

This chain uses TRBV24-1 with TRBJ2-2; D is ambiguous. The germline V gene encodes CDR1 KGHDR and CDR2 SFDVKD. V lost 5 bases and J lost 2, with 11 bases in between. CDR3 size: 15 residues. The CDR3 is CATSAPQRNTGELFF. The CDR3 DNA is TGTGCCACCAGTGCCCCACAAAGAAACACCGGGGAGCTGTTTTTT.

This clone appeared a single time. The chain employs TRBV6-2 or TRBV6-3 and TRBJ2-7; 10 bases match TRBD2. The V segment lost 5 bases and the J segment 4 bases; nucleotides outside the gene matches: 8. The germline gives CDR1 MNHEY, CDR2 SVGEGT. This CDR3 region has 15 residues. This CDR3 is CASSHSGGAGYEQYV. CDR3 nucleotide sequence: TGTGCCAGCAGTCACAGCGGGGGGGCCGGGTACGAGCAGTACGTC.

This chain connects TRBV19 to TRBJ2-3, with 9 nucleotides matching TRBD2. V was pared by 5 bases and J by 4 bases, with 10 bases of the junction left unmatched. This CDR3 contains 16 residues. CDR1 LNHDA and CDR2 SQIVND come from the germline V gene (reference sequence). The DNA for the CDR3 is TGTGCCAGTAGTTTCCAAGCGGGAGGTGCCGCAGATACGCAGTATTTT. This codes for CASSFQAGGAADTQYF.

As DNA, the CDR3 is TGTGCCAGCAGCTTGGCCCTAGCGGGCGAATACGAGCAGTACGTC. Its protein is CASSLALAGEYEQYV. The V and J genes are TRBV5-5 and TRBJ2-7, with 8 positions matching TRBD2. V shed 0 bases and J 4 bases; nucleotides not matched to a gene: 6. The CDR3 spans 15 residues. Germline lookup yields CDR1 SGHKS and CDR2 YYEKEE (reference sequence).

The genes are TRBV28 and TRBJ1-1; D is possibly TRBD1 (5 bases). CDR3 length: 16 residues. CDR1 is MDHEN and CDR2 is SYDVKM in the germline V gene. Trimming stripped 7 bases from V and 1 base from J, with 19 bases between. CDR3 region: CASITSRQSGNTEAFF. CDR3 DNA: TGTGCCAGCATTACAAGTAGACAGTCAGGGAACACTGAAGCTTTCTTT.

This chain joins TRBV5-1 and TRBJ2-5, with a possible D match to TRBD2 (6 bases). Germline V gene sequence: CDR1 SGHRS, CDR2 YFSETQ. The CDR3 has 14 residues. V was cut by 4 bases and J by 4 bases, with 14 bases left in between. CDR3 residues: CASSMGEVGETQYF. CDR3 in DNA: TGCGCCAGCAGCATGGGGGAGGTCGGAGAGACCCAGTACTTC.

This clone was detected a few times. In DNA, the CDR3 is TGTGCCAGCAGCCTAACAGTGGACACTGAAGCTTTCTTT. It is translated as CASSLTVDTEAFF. The chain recombines TRBV2 with TRBJ1-1; the D is unclear. Trimming took 6 bases from V and 3 from J, leaving 11 bases between them. This CDR3 has 13 residues. Germline V gives CDR1 SNHLY, CDR2 FYNNEI.

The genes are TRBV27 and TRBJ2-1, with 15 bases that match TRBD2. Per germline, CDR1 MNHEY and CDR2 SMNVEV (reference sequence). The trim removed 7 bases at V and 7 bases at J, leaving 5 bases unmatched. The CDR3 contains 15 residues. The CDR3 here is CASKPGLAGGNEQFF. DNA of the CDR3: TGTGCCAGCAAACCGGGACTAGCGGGGGGAAATGAGCAGTTCTTC.

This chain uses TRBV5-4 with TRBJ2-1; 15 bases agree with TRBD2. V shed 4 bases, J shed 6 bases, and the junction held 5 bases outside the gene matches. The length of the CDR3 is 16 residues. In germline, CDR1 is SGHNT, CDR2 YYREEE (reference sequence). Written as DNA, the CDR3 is TGTGCCAGCAGCAAAGGGACTAGCGGGAGGACCAATGAGCAGTTCTTC. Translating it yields CASSKGTSGRTNEQFF. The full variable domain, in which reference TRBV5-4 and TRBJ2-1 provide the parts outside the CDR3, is ETGVTQSPTHLIKTRGQQVTLRCSSQSGHNTVSWYQQALGQGPQFIFQYYREEENGRGNFPPRFSGLQFPNYSSELNVNALELDDSALYLCASSKGTSGRTNEQFFGPGTRLTVL.

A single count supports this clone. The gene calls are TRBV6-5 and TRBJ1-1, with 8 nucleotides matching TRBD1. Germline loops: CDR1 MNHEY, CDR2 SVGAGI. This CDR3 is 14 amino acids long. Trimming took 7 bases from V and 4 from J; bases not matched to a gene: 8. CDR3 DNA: TGTGCCAGCACTAAACTGACAGGGGCCACTGAAGCTTTCTTT. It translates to CASTKLTGATEAFF.

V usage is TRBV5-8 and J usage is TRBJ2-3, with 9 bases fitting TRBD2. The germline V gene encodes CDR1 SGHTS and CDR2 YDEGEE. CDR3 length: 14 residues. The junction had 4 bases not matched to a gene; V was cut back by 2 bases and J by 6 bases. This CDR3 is CASSFGLASDTQYF. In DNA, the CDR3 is TGTGCCAGCAGCTTCGGACTAGCGTCCGATACGCAGTATTTT.

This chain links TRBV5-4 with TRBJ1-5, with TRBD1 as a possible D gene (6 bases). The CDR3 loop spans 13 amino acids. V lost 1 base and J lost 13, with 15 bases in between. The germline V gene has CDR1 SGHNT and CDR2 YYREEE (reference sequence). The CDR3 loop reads CASSLPPQGQQHF. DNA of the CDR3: TGTGCCAGCAGCTTGCCGCCCCAGGGACAACAGCATTTT.

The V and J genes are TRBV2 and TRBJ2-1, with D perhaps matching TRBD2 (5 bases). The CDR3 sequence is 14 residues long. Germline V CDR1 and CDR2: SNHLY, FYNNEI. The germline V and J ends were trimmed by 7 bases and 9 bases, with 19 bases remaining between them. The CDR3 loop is CASTRPPGRGEQFF. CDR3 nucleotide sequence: TGTGCCAGCACTCGGCCGCCGGGTCGGGGTGAGCAGTTCTTC.

CDR3 amino acids: CAISESAGQETQYF. DNA of the CDR3: TGTGCCATCAGTGAGTCCGCAGGGCAAGAGACCCAGTACTTC. The rearrangement links TRBV10-3 to TRBJ2-5, with D perhaps matching TRBD1 (5 bases). The length of the CDR3 is 14 residues. The germline V gene has CDR1 ENHRY and CDR2 SYGVKD. V lost 0 bases, J lost 2 bases, and 7 bases lay in between.

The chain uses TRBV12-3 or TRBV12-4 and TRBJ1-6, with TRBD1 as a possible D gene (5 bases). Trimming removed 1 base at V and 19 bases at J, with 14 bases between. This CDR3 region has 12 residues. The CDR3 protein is CASSLGTLGYHF. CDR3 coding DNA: TGTGCCAGCAGTTTAGGGACACTGGGATATCACTTT.

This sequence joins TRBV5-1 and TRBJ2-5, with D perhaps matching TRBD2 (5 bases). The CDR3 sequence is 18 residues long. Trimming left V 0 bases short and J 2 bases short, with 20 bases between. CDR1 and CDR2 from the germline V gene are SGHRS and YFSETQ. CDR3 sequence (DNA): TGCGCCAGCAGCTTGGGGCTTGAGGGCCAGTGGTGGCAAGAGACCCAGTACTTC. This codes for CASSLGLEGQWWQETQYF.

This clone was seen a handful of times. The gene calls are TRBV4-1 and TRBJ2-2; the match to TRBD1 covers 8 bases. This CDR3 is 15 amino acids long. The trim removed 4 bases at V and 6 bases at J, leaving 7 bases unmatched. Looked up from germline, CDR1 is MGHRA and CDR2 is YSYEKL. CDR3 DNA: TGCGCCAGCAGCCGAGACCCGGACAGGGCCGGGGAGCTGTTTTTT. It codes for CASSRDPDRAGELFF.

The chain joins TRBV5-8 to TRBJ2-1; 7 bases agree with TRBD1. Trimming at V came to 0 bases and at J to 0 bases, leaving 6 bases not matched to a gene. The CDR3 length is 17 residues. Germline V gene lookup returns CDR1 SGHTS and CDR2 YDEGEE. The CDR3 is CASSLASQGSSYNEQFF. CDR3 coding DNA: TGTGCCAGCAGCTTGGCCTCACAGGGGTCCTCCTACAATGAGCAGTTCTTC.

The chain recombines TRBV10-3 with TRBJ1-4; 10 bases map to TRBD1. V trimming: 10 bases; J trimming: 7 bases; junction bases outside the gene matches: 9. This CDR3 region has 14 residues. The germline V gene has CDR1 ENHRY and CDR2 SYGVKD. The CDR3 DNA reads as TGTGCCACGGGACAGGGGAGCGGCGGTGAAAAACTGTTTTTT. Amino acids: CATGQGSGGEKLFF.